This T cell receptor (beta chain) was documented in a study of T cell clonality in common variable immunodeficiency. This clone occurred many times. Its specificity is not known. The read stops 3 residues short of the end of the CDR3; the missing end is completed from the germline J gene. This table comes from immunoSEQ multiplex PCR, and its TCRdb copy is limited to in-frame clones, with some not included. The profile covers tens of thousands of clones, none occurring a single time. Study-wide results and caveats: Fewer deletions and N-nucleotide insertions were reportedly seen in common variable immunodeficiency TCR beta sequences.

Trimming took 4 bases from V and 5 from J, leaving 10 bases between them. The CDR3 loop spans 12 amino acids. Germline CDR1 and CDR2: SGHRS and YFSETQ. The material sequenced was peripheral blood mononuclear cells. The TCR sequence derives from a human donor with common variable immunodeficiency. This chain uses TRBV5-1 with TRBJ2-7; D ambiguous. The CDR3 region is CASSPVSNEQYF. The CDR3 DNA, read in part, is TGCGCCAGCAGCCCGGTCTCAAACGAG.